This T cell receptor (beta chain) was recorded in a study of CD4 T cells in relation to SARS-CoV-2 and coronaviruses (dated by TCRdb to the early 2020s). About the study as a whole: In the ViraFEST assay, PBMCs were cultured with antigen for around eleven days, after which TCR beta CDR3s were sequenced to identify antigen-specific clonal expansions. An HIV-1 Nef peptide pool or a culture without peptide was used as the negative reference condition. Shared crossreactive spike epitopes were mapped to their HLA restriction using patient-derived lymphoblastoid cell lines. At the level of individual TCR clonotypes, the study evaluated whether memory CD4+ T cells crossreact between the spike proteins of SARS-CoV-2 and those of common cold coronaviruses. Samples from a few pre-COVID donors and the naive versus memory experiments were sequenced with the Adaptive Biotechnologies TCR-sequencing kit; other data were Illumina-based. For other donors in the study, expansion assays were sequenced with a different, Illumina-based TCR-beta assay. What the authors observed across the whole study: Because no donor provided both pre-pandemic and post-infection samples, tracing the source of pre-existing responses was limited. In about 61% of donors, memory CD4+ clonotypes turned up that crossrecognized SARS-CoV-2 and at least one common cold coronavirus spike. Crossreactivity analysis was centred on spike protein, so crossreactivity against other viral proteins was not assessed. Small numbers of patients and of tested TCRs were a limitation of the study. Compared with monoreactive clones, crossreactive clones had significantly weaker SARS-CoV-2-driven expansion, a result consistent with antigenic imprinting.

The receptor library was made with the immunoSEQ multiplex PCR assay. Per the original workflow: Preprocessing removed nonproductive sequences and CDR3s not starting with C, not ending with F or W, or shorter than 7 amino acids. Antigen-specific clonotypes were called with the MANAFEST web app, based on expansion relative to reference and other culture wells. A clone counted as positive if significantly expanded in 2 of 3 replicate wells versus the reference culture at FDR below 0.05. A further requirement for positive clones was significant expansion compared with all other tandem wells, along with an odds ratio above 5. After three terminal residues were trimmed from each end, CDR3 homology was quantified as pairwise Levenshtein distance using the stringdist R package. The table was pulled from immuneACCESS by TCRdb, which kept in-frame rearrangements only. Such tables lose some clones; where checked, under half of the loss comes from unresolved V genes, and the rest has no known cause. From that table come the V and J calls and clone size; the DNA was used to work out D and trimming. This sample comprises approximately 20,000 clones, 81% of them detected only once. The top ten constitute about 10% of the sample.

With respect to this clone: The target of this receptor is not known. No base-level quality is on record; no much larger clone is a single base apart.

The CDR3 covers 15 residues, taking in both the cysteine and the phenylalanine. Only the CDR3 DNA stays, 45 bases, in frame from base 1. CDR1 and CDR2 are drawn from the germline V gene: MNHEY, SVGAGI. V sheds 6 bases and J sheds 4 bases, leaving 18 bases between their ends. CD4+ T cells from unexposed donors were collected before the COVID-19 pandemic (2011-2018). Following 10 days of culture, the EasySep CD4+ T cell isolation kit was used to isolate CD4+ T cells. As cell numbers permitted, CD4+ T cells from unexposed donors were tested for reactivity to SARS-CoV-2 S and N and to four common cold coronavirus spike pools. Each well held a few million PBMCs cultured in IMDM containing roughly 5% human AB serum and roughly 9.4 IU/ml IL-2. Half of the culture medium was replaced with fresh IL-2-containing medium on days 3 and 7. Triplicate replicate wells were generally used for each peptide culture condition. The leukapheresis product for the unexposed donors was obtained through commercial purchase. Ficoll-Paque PLUS gradient centrifugation was used to isolate PBMCs from either whole blood or leukapheresis product. PBMCs were either used fresh in the expansion assay or cryopreserved at -140 degrees C. The QIAamp Micro DNA Kit was used to extract genomic DNA from the CD4+ T cells.

The clonotype comes from a human donor in good health. Sequenced material: CD4+ T cells from PBMCs, cultured in vitro. The sequence links TRBV6-5 to TRBJ2-5; the D gene is possibly TRBD1 or TRBD2, with 5 bases matching each. The CDR3 in this case is CASRGPGPRGETQYF. The nucleotide sequence is TGTGCCAGCAGGGGACCGGGACCCCGAGGAGAGACCCAGTACTTC.